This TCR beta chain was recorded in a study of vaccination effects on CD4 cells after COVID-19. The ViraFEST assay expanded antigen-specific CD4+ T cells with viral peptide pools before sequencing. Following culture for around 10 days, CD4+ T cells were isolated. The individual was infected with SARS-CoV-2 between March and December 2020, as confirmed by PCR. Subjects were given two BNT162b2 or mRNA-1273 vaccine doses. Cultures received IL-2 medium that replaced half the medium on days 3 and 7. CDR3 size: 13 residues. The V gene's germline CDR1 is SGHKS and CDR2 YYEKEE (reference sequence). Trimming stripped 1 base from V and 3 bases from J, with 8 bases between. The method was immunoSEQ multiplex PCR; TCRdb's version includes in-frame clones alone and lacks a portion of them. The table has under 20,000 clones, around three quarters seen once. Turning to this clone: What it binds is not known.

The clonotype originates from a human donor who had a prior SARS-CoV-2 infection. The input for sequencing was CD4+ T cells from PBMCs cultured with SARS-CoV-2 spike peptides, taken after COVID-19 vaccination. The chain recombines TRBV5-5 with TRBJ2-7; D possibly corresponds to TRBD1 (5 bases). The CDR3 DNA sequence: TGTGCCAGCAGCTTGACAGGAAACTACGAGCAGTACTTC. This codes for CASSLTGNYEQYF.